Sequencing of this T cell receptor (beta chain) was carried out in a study of CD8+ T cells in alopecia areata. The study's findings and limits: With patients, TCR sharing proved less clear than in mice, a difference possibly related to HLA. Elevated clonality characterized lesional scalp relative to normal scalp, particularly in alopecia totalis/universalis.

CDR1 is NSQYPW, CDR2 LRSPGD, per germline (reference sequence). V lost 1 base, J lost 2 bases, and 2 bases stayed unmatched. The CDR3 is 14 residues long. In the case of this clone: The antigen is unknown. Genes and germline come from the mouse. The read ends 4 residues early relative to the CDR3; the germline J gene fills the gap. The same CDR3 is also encoded by other DNA sequences in this sample.

cDNA prepared by RNA extraction and subsequent reverse transcription served as the template for sequencing. Clones were read by immunoSEQ multiplex PCR, and TCRdb kept only the in-frame ones, dropping some. Altogether around 300,000 clones were found in the sample, and no singletons occur. The pooled cutaneous lymph node cells were sorted using several markers (CD4, CD8alpha, NKG2D, NKG2ACE and others). Sequenced input: CD4+ T cells sorted from a lymph node. This sequence originates from a C3H/HeJ mouse with alopecia areata. MHC haplotype of the mouse line: H2-k. V usage is TRBV1 and J usage is TRBJ2-7, with 7 nucleotides matching TRBD1. CDR3 DNA (partial): TGCACCTGCAGTGCAGTGCAGGGGGCCTAT. Protein product: CTCSAVQGAY. The CDR3 reads in full as CTCSAVQGAYEQYF.